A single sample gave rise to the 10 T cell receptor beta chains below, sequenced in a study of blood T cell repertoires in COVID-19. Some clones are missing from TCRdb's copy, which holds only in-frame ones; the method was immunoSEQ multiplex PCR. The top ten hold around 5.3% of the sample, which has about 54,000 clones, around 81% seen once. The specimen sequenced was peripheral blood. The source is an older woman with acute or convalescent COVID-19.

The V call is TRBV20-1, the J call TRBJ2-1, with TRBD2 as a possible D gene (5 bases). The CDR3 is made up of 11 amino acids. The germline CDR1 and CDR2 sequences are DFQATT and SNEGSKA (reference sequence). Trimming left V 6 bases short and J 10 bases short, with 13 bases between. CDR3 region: CSAVGSKEQFF. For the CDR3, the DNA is TGCAGTGCGGTAGGGAGCAAGGAGCAGTTCTTC.

The CDR3 loop is CASSSQGYTEAFF. CDR3 nucleotides: TGCGCCAGCAGCTCCCAGGGGTACACTGAAGCTTTCTTT. The rearrangement uses TRBV5-1 and TRBJ1-1; D might be TRBD1 (6 bases). In germline, CDR1 is SGHRS, CDR2 YFSETQ. This CDR3 contains 13 residues. V was shortened by 3 bases and J by 3 bases, with 9 bases between the two germline ends.

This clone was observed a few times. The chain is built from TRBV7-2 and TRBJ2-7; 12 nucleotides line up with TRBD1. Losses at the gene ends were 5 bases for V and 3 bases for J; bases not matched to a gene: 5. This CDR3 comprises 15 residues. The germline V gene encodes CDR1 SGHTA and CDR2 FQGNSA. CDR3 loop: CASSAGQGAYYEQYF. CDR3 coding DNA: TGTGCCAGCAGCGCGGGACAGGGGGCTTACTACGAGCAGTACTTC. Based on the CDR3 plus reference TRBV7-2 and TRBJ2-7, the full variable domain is GAGVSQSPSNKVTEKGKDVELRCDPISGHTALYWYRQSLGQGLEFLIYFQGNSAPDKSGLPSDRFSAERTGGSVSTLTIQRTQQEDSAVYLCASSAGQGAYYEQYFGPGTRLTVT.

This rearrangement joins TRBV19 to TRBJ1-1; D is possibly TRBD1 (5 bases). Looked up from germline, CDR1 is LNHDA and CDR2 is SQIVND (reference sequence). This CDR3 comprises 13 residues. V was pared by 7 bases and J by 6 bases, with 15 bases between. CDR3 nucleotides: TGTGCCAGTATCCAGGGTCCACGGGCTGAAGCTTTCTTT. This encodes CASIQGPRAEAFF. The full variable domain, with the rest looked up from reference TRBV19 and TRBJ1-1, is DGGITQSPKYLFRKEGQNVTLSCEQNLNHDAMYWYRQDPGQGLRLIYYSQIVNDFQKGDIAEGYSVSREKKESFPLTVTSAQKNPTAFYLCASIQGPRAEAFFGQGTRLTVV.

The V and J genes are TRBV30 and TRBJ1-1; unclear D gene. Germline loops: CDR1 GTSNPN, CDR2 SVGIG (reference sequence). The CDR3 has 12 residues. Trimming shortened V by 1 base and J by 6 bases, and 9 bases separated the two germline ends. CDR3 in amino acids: CAWSGSNPEAFF. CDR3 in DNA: TGTGCCTGGAGTGGCAGTAATCCTGAAGCTTTCTTT.

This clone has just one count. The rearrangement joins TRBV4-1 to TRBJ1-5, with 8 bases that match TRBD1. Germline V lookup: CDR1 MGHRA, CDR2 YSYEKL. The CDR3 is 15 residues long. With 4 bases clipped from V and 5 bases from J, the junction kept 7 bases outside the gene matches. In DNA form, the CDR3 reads TGCGCCAGCAGCCGTAACAGGGGGTCGGATCAGCCCCAGCATTTT. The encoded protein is CASSRNRGSDQPQHF.

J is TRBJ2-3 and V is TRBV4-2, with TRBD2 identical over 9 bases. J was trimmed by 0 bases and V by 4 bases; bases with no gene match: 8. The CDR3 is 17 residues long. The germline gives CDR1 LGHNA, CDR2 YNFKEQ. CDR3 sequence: CASSPSLAGASTDTQYF. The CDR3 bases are TGTGCCAGCAGCCCTTCCTTAGCGGGAGCTAGCACAGATACGCAGTATTTT.

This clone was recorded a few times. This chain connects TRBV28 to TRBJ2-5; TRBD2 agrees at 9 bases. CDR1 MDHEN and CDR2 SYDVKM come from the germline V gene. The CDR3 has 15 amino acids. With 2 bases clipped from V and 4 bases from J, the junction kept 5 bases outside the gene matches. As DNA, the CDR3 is TGTGCCAGCAGTTTAGGAGCGGGGGGCAGAGAGACCCAGTACTTC. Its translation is CASSLGAGGRETQYF.

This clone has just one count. The CDR3 sequence: CASSLGLAGVDTQYF. The CDR3 nucleotides are TGTGCCAGCAGCCTCGGACTAGCGGGGGTGGATACGCAGTATTTT. The rearrangement uses TRBV7-9 and TRBJ2-3, with 13 bases that match TRBD2. After removal of 5 bases from V and 6 bases from J, the junction contained 5 bases not matched to a gene. The CDR3 extends over 15 amino acids. Germline V CDR1 and CDR2: SEHNR, FQNEAQ (reference sequence).

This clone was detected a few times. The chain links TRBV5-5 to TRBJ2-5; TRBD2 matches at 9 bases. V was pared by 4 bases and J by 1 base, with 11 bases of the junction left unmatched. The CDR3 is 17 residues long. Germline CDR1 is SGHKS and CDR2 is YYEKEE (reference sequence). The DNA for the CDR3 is TGTGCCAGCAGCAGAACCGGGACTAGCAGTCTCCAAGAGACCCAGTACTTC. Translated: CASSRTGTSSLQETQYF.